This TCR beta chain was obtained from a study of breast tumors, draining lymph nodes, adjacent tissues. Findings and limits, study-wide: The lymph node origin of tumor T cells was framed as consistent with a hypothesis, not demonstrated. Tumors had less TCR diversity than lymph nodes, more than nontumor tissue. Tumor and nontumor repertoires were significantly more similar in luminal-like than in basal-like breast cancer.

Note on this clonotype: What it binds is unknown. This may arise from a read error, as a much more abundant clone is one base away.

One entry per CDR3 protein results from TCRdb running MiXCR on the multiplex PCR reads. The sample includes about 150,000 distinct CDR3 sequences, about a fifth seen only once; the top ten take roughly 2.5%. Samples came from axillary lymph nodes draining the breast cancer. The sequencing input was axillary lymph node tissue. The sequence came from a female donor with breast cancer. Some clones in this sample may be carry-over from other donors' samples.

The CDR3: CAITGDEHQPQHF. The CDR3, as DNA: TGTGCCATCACCGGGGACGAGCATCAGCCCCAGCATTTT. This chain joins TRBV10-3 and TRBJ1-5; tentatively, D is TRBD1 (5 bases). The CDR3 runs 13 residues. The germline V gene encodes CDR1 ENHRY and CDR2 SYGVKD. Between the trimmed V and J ends, which lost 7 bases and 5 bases, there was a span of 12 bases.